The present T cell receptor beta chain was sequenced within a study of CD8 T cells in Susac syndrome. For the study at large: There were roughly six sequenced Susac syndrome patients with active disease and about 8 in remission.

TCR beta was sequenced from blood CD8+ and CD4+ T cells. A note on this clonotype: Its antigen is not identified.

V lost 6 bases, J lost 2 bases, and 6 bases stayed unmatched. CDR1 is SNHLY and CDR2 is FYNNEI in the germline V gene. The CDR3 has 15 residues. Findings and limits, study-wide: The study acknowledged a relatively small number of individuals in its TCR sequencing and HLA analysis.

cDNA came from about 0.5 to 1 ug RNA primed by random hexamers. Amplification of the TCR beta CDR3 was carried out by immunoSEQ multiplex PCR, which spanned a total of 54 Vbeta and 13 Jbeta segments. TCRdb itself ran the immunoSEQ multiplex PCR reads through MiXCR, one entry per CDR3 protein. The sample includes under 150,000 distinct CDR3 sequences, 85% to 95% of them seen just once. The receptor was derived from a human donor with Susac syndrome. The gene calls are TRBV2 and TRBJ2-3; 9 bases agree with TRBD2. The sample taken for sequencing was CD4+ T cells from PBMCs. The CDR3 DNA follows: TGTGCCAGCAGGAGGGAGCGGGGGGTCACAGATACGCAGTATTTT. Amino acids: CASRRERGVTDTQYF.